The 24 T cell receptor beta chains given below trace back to one sample, sequenced in a study of T cells in Graves' hyperthyroidism and ophthalmopathy (dated by TCRdb to between 2018 and 2021). The library was made by multiplex PCR. The sequencing machine was an Illumina HiSeq 2000. The TCR beta CDR3 regions were amplified from the RNA transcripts. The TCR CDR3 was subjected to a first round of RT-PCR using the HTBI primer set and the Qiagen OneStep RT-PCR kit. The public reads were run again by TCRdb, first through fastp at Q25 and then through MiXCR, and only productive beta chains were kept. Identical CDR3 proteins give one entry, which carries the most common genes and DNA. The sample records a few hundred thousand distinct CDR3 sequences, roughly 13% of which are singletons. Of the sample, roughly 35% falls within the top ten clones. The specimen was blood. Receptors originate from a woman between 40 and 50 years old with Graves' ophthalmopathy.

This clonotype was recorded many times. The chain uses TRBV6-5 and TRBJ1-6; a weak D match, TRBD1 (5 bases). The CDR3 contains 16 residues. In germline, CDR1 is MNHEY, CDR2 SVGAGI. V shed 2 bases and J shed 8 bases, with 16 bases lying between them. DNA of the CDR3: TGTGCCAGCAGTTACCTGGGACTGGTAGACCATTCACCCCTCCACTTT. Its translation: CASSYLGLVDHSPLHF.

This clonotype was counted ten times or more. CDR3 in amino acids: CASRASGGSYNEQFF. For the CDR3, the DNA is TGTGCCAGCAGAGCTAGCGGGGGGTCCTACAATGAGCAGTTCTTC. The V and J genes are TRBV6-2 or TRBV6-3 and TRBJ2-1, with TRBD2 matching 11 bases. The CDR3 spans 15 residues. CDR1 MNHEY and CDR2 SVGEGT come from the germline V gene. J was trimmed by 1 base and V by 6 bases; bases with no gene match: 2.

The chain couples TRBV11-3 to TRBJ1-1, with a weak D call TRBD1 (5 bases). With 4 bases removed from V and 1 base from J, the gap between germline ends came to 10 bases. The germline gives CDR1 SGHNT, CDR2 YENEEA. The CDR3 runs to 14 residues. The chain's CDR3 is CASSWVQGNTEAFF. The CDR3 DNA reads as TGTGCCAGCAGCTGGGTGCAGGGGAACACTGAAGCTTTCTTT. The variable domain in full, with the rest retrieved from reference TRBV11-3 and TRBJ1-1, is EAGVVQSPRYKIIEKKQPVAFWCNPISGHNTLYWYLQNLGQGPELLIRYENEEAVDDSQLPKDRFSAERLKGVDSTLKIQPAELGDSAVYLCASSWVQGNTEAFFGQGTRLTVV.

Ten or more counts support this clonotype. V gene TRBV28 combines with J gene TRBJ1-2; perhaps TRBD1 as D (6 bases). This CDR3 has 13 amino acids. The germline V gene encodes CDR1 MDHEN and CDR2 SYDVKM. V was cut by 3 bases and J by 8 bases, with 13 bases left in between. The CDR3 protein is CASSFGGGAGYTF. The DNA of the CDR3 is TGTGCCAGCAGTTTTGGGGGCGGGGCAGGCTACACCTTC.

This clonotype was picked up many times. The genes are TRBV6-5 and TRBJ2-7; D is undetermined. Trimming removed 2 bases at V and 1 base at J, with 12 bases between. CDR3 length: 15 amino acids. Germline CDR1 and CDR2: MNHEY and SVGAGI. The CDR3 coding sequence is TGTGCCAGCAGTTACCCCCAAAAGCGATCCTACGAGCAGTACTTC. Its protein is CASSYPQKRSYEQYF.

This clonotype was recorded at least ten times. This sequence joins TRBV20-1 and TRBJ1-2; TRBD1 matches 8 bases. Germline trimming cut 4 bases from V and 5 bases from J; bases unmatched to any gene: 9. Germline V gene lookup returns CDR1 DFQATT and CDR2 SNEGSKA (reference sequence). The CDR3 runs to 14 residues. The CDR3 is CSATRQGIGYGYTF. DNA of the CDR3: TGCAGTGCTACCCGACAGGGGATAGGGTATGGCTACACCTTC.

This clonotype showed up just a few times. The chain is built from TRBV20-1 and TRBJ2-2; tentative D call: TRBD1 (8 bases). CDR1 and CDR2 (germline): DFQATT, SNEGSKA (reference sequence). Trimming took 5 bases from V and 1 from J, leaving 17 bases between them. This CDR3 spans 16 amino acids. CDR3 coding DNA: TGCAGTGCTGTGGGAGGGACAGGAAAGAACACCGGGGAGCTGTTTTTT. Amino acids: CSAVGGTGKNTGELFF.

In this sample, this clonotype turned up many times. The CDR3 region is CASSDQTGVLLGYTF. As DNA, the CDR3 is TGTGCCAGCAGCGACCAGACAGGGGTCTTACTTGGCTACACCTTC. This chain links TRBV7-9 with TRBJ1-2; 8 bases map to TRBD1. Germline values: CDR1 SEHNR, CDR2 FQNEAQ (reference sequence). The CDR3 runs to 15 residues. V shed 5 bases, J shed 7 bases, and the junction held 12 bases outside the gene matches.

The table lists this clonotype with many counts. This rearrangement joins TRBV19 to TRBJ2-1, with 14 nucleotides matching TRBD2. The trim removed 8 bases at V and 7 bases at J, leaving 4 bases unmatched. The germline V gene has CDR1 LNHDA and CDR2 SQIVND (reference sequence). The CDR3 runs 14 residues. The CDR3 DNA is TGTGCCAGTCAGGGGACTAGCGGGAGTAATGAGCAGTTCTTC. Amino acid sequence: CASQGTSGSNEQFF.

This clonotype was recorded once. The gene calls are TRBV7-8 and TRBJ2-2, with no clear D. Germline CDR1 SGHVS, CDR2 FQNEAQ. Trimming removed 1 base at V and 5 bases at J, with 14 bases between. The CDR3 covers 16 residues. In DNA form, the CDR3 reads TGTGCCAGCAGCTTAGTCCCAATTAGTATAACCGGGGAGCTGTTTTTT. As protein: CASSLVPISITGELFF.

This clonotype was detected ten times or more. The rearrangement links TRBV11-1 to TRBJ1-1; 10 bases are shared with TRBD1. CDR3 length: 14 amino acids. CDR1 SGHAT and CDR2 FQDESV come from the germline V gene (reference sequence). With V trimmed by 8 bases and J by 5 bases, 8 bases remained unmatched. CDR3 in DNA: TGTGCCAGCCGAAGCGACAGGGGGCTTACTGAAGCTTTCTTT. Translation gives CASRSDRGLTEAFF.

This clonotype was counted only a few times. The chain carries TRBV18 and TRBJ2-1; D not resolved. Trimming removed 1 base from V and 5 bases from J, with 9 bases in between. The length of the CDR3 is 14 residues. CDR1 and CDR2 (germline): KGHSH, LQKENI. CDR3 residues: CASSPLKGNNEQFF. Here the CDR3 DNA reads TGTGCCAGCTCACCACTAAAAGGCAACAATGAGCAGTTCTTC.

This clonotype has a count of ten or more. The V call is TRBV7-3, the J call TRBJ2-1, with 11 bases identical to TRBD2. Germline V CDR1 and CDR2: SGHTA, FQGTGA. Trimming removed 5 bases from V and 0 bases from J; junction bases left unmatched: 6. The CDR3 extends over 17 amino acids. The CDR3 DNA is TGTGCCAGCAGCGTAAGGACTAGCGGGCTCTCCTACAATGAGCAGTTCTTC. Amino acid sequence: CASSVRTSGLSYNEQFF.

This clonotype was detected only once. Possible read error: a much larger clone is one base away. The chain couples TRBV20-1 to TRBJ1-1, with 7 nucleotides matching TRBD1. The CDR3 runs to 16 residues. V lost 3 bases and J lost 3; bases outside the gene matches: 13. Per the germline V gene, CDR1 is DFQATT and CDR2 is SNEGSKA (reference sequence). Written as DNA, the CDR3 is TGCAGTGCTAGGTCGACAGGGTTAGAAAGGGACACTGAAGCTTTCTTT. As protein: CSARSTGLERDTEAFF.

The chain joins TRBV18 to TRBJ2-1; D could derive from TRBD1 or TRBD2 (5 bases each). Germline V gene lookup returns CDR1 KGHSH and CDR2 LQKENI. V lost 6 bases, J lost 9 bases, and 21 bases lay in between. CDR3 length equals 15 residues. The CDR3 sequence is CASSQRDAAILEQFF. The CDR3 DNA reads TGTGCCAGCTCCCAGAGGGACGCCGCCATCCTTGAGCAGTTCTTC. The complete variable domain, with remaining parts taken from reference TRBV18 and TRBJ2-1, reads NAGVMQNPRHLVRRRGQEARLRCSPMKGHSHVYWYRQLPEEGLKFMVYLQKENIIDESGMPKERFSAEFPKEGPSILRIQQVVRGDSAAYFCASSQRDAAILEQFFGPGTRLTVL.

The chain joins TRBV6-1 to TRBJ1-3; D is unresolved. CDR3 length: 14 residues. Trimming pared 2 bases from V and 2 bases from J, leaving 7 bases between. Germline V lookup: CDR1 MNHNS, CDR2 SASEGT. CDR3 protein: CASSESRAGNTIYF. CDR3 DNA sequence: TGTGCCAGCAGTGAAAGCCGGGCTGGAAACACCATATATTTT.

This clonotype showed up many times. The V and J genes are TRBV5-8 and TRBJ1-6, with TRBD1 matching 7 bases. CDR3 length equals 13 residues. Germline CDR1 SGHTS, CDR2 YDEGEE. Unmatched junction bases numbered 2, after V lost 1 base and J lost 10 bases. As DNA, the CDR3 is TGTGCCAGCAGCTTGCAGGGGGACTCACCCCTCCACTTT. Translating gives CASSLQGDSPLHF.

The rearrangement joins TRBV29-1 to TRBJ1-3; perhaps TRBD1 as D (5 bases). The CDR3 spans 14 residues. Per germline, CDR1 SQVTM and CDR2 ANQGSEA. Trimming removed 3 bases from V and 4 bases from J, with 13 bases in between. CDR3 residues: CSVDAWGVGNTIYF. CDR3 DNA sequence: TGCAGCGTTGATGCCTGGGGGGTGGGAAACACCATATATTTT.

In the case of this clonotype: This may be a read error: a much more frequent sequence differs by one nucleotide. The CDR3 sequence: CPWRHPDKGLVYTDTQYF. The CDR3 DNA sequence: TGTCCCTGGAGACACCCAGACAAGGGATTAGTATACACAGATACGCAGTATTTT. V gene TRBV30 combines with J gene TRBJ2-3, with D hard to call. CDR1 is GTSNPN and CDR2 is SVGIG in the germline V gene (reference sequence). The CDR3 runs 18 residues. Full variable domain (remainder filled in from reference TRBV30 and TRBJ2-3): SQTIHQWPATLVQPVGSPLSLECTVEGTSNPNLYWYRQAAGRGLQLLFYSVGIGQISSEVPQNLSASRPQDRQFILSSKKLLLSDSGFYLCPWRHPDKGLVYTDTQYFGPGTRLTVL.

This chain uses TRBV5-1 with TRBJ1-1; D possibly corresponds to TRBD1 (6 bases). The CDR3 sequence is 14 residues long. The V gene lost 4 bases and the J gene lost 4 bases, with 14 bases spanning the gap. From germline, CDR1 is SGHRS and CDR2 YFSETQ. The CDR3 here is CASSLTQGFTEAFF. CDR3 sequence (DNA): TGCGCCAGCAGCCTAACACAGGGATTCACTGAAGCTTTCTTT.

The sample holds many counts of this clonotype. The V gene is TRBV2, the J gene TRBJ2-2; D is ambiguous. The CDR3 has 14 amino acids. From germline, CDR1 is SNHLY and CDR2 FYNNEI. Trimming left V 2 bases short and J 1 base short, with 5 bases between. The CDR3 reads CASSETENTGELFF. The CDR3 DNA is TGTGCCAGCAGTGAAACAGAGAACACCGGGGAGCTGTTTTTT. The complete variable domain, with remaining parts taken from reference TRBV2 and TRBJ2-2, reads EPEVTQTPSHQVTQMGQEVILRCVPISNHLYFYWYRQILGQKVEFLVSFYNNEISEKSEIFDDQFSVERPDGSNFTLKIRSTKLEDSAMYFCASSETENTGELFFGEGSRLTVL.

The genes are TRBV9 and TRBJ1-4; D gene ambiguous. With 3 bases removed from V and 0 bases from J, the gap between germline ends came to 15 bases. Germline CDR1 SGDLS, CDR2 YYNGEE. This CDR3 comprises 17 residues. CDR3 sequence (DNA): TGTGCCAGCAGCGACGGGCCCGGGGATCCAACTAATGAAAAACTGTTTTTT. Encoded protein: CASSDGPGDPTNEKLFF.

The chain has TRBV7-2 and TRBJ1-1; D may be TRBD1 (5 bases). CDR1 and CDR2 (germline): SGHTA, FQGNSA. The CDR3 covers 16 residues. The V gene lost 5 bases and the J gene lost 1 base, with 17 bases spanning the gap. The CDR3 protein is CASSRRSSGPNTEAFF. The DNA of the CDR3 is TGTGCCAGCAGCCGACGATCGTCGGGACCGAACACTGAAGCTTTCTTT.

CDR3: CASSLGNRGLAGFTGELFF. In nucleotides, the CDR3 is TGTGCCAGCAGCTTAGGAAACCGGGGACTAGCGGGGTTCACCGGGGAGCTGTTTTTT. V is TRBV11-1 and J is TRBJ2-2; 13 nucleotides agree with TRBD2. Losses at the gene ends were 1 base for V and 4 bases for J; bases not matched to a gene: 9. This CDR3 has 19 residues. The V gene's germline CDR1 is SGHAT and CDR2 FQDESV (reference sequence).